This TCR beta chain was captured in a study of blood T cell dynamics during melanoma immunotherapy. Study as a whole: First-line therapy was either pembrolizumab or nivolumab with ipilimumab for metastatic melanoma.

Germline V lookup: CDR1 SQVTM, CDR2 ANQGSEA. The CDR3 covers 13 residues. J was trimmed by 8 bases and V by 4 bases; bases with no gene match: 10. The repertoire was sequenced with immunoSEQ multiplex PCR; TCRdb's copy has only in-frame clones and lacks some. The data show 15,000 to 20,000 clones, 80% to 95% seen once. The time point was: pre-treatment baseline. Prior systemic cancer therapy, immunosuppressant use and other active malignancies excluded patients. Sample: blood, taken from a patient treated with checkpoint blockade. This clonotype was obtained from a human donor with melanoma. The gene calls are TRBV29-1 and TRBJ1-2, with 7 positions matching TRBD1. CDR3 DNA sequence: TGCAGCGTTGGGTCCAGGGGGTCGATGGGCTACACCTTC. Amino acids: CSVGSRGSMGYTF.